The next 7 T cell receptor beta chains were all read from a single sample in a study of prognosis after radiotherapy for stage I lung cancer. The genomic DNA TCR beta CDR3 region underwent two rounds of multiplex PCR. Primers specific to each TRBV and TRBJ gene drove first-round PCR. TCRdb reprocessed the multiplex PCR reads with MiXCR, giving one entry per CDR3 protein. The sample consists of more than 15,000 distinct CDR3 sequences, around 40% of them appearing once. This sample comprised PBMCs, obtained before or after stereotactic body radiation therapy (not recorded which). The origin of the receptors is a donor over 45 with non-small cell lung cancer.

This clonotype rates as medium-sized. This chain connects TRBV2 to TRBJ1-2, with D unresolved. CDR1 SNHLY and CDR2 FYNNEI come from the germline V gene. The length of the CDR3 is 11 residues. Trimming left V 1 base short and J 5 bases short, with 2 bases between. CDR3 sequence: CASSEGYGYTF. As DNA, the CDR3 is TGTGCCAGCAGTGAAGGATATGGCTACACCTTC.

Ten or more counts support this clonotype. This chain links TRBV10-3 with TRBJ2-1, with 14 bases identical to TRBD2. The CDR3 runs to 20 residues. V lost 0 bases and J lost 0; bases outside the gene matches: 7. CDR1 is ENHRY and CDR2 is SYGVKD in the germline V gene. CDR3 residues: CAISESFGLAGGSSYNEQFF. The CDR3 region has the DNA TGTGCCATCAGTGAGTCCTTTGGACTAGCGGGGGGATCCTCCTACAATGAGCAGTTCTTC.

The V gene is TRBV11-3, the J gene TRBJ1-1; tentative D call: TRBD1 (6 bases). This CDR3 contains 16 residues. Germline loops: CDR1 SGHNT, CDR2 YENEEA. V lost 0 bases and J 1 base, leaving 12 bases between the germline ends. DNA for the CDR3: TGTGCCAGCAGCTTAGAGTTGGGACACCGGAACACTGAAGCTTTCTTT. Protein: CASSLELGHRNTEAFF.

The V gene is TRBV2, the J gene TRBJ2-5, with 13 bases identical to TRBD2. The V and J ends lost 7 bases and 4 bases, in that order; junction bases with no gene match: 3. CDR3 length: 14 residues. In germline, CDR1 is SNHLY, CDR2 FYNNEI. The CDR3 here is CASIGTSGAETQYF. Here the CDR3 DNA reads TGTGCCAGCATTGGGACTAGCGGGGCAGAGACCCAGTACTTC.

A remark on this clonotype: This could be a read error, since a much larger clone is one nucleotide away. The gene calls are TRBV10-3 and TRBJ1-1; D unresolved. This CDR3 has 12 residues. V lost 5 bases to trimming and J lost 4 bases, with 8 bases between them. Germline V gives CDR1 ENHRY, CDR2 SYGVKD. CDR3 in DNA: TGTGCCATCAGTAACCGTGCCACTGAAGCTTTCTTT. Protein sequence: CAISNRATEAFF.

This chain links TRBV28 with TRBJ2-7, with D maybe TRBD2 (5 bases). CDR3 length: 14 amino acids. Germline V gene sequence: CDR1 MDHEN, CDR2 SYDVKM. Trimming stripped 6 bases from V and 3 bases from J, with 15 bases between. In DNA form, the CDR3 reads TGTGCCAGCAGCGCCCTGGACTTAAACTACGAGCAGTACTTC. Encoded protein: CASSALDLNYEQYF.

The chain uses TRBV11-2 and TRBJ2-3; 7 nucleotides align to TRBD2. V gave up 6 bases and J gave up 2 bases; unmatched junction bases: 8. Germline CDR1 and CDR2: SGHAT and FQNNGV. This CDR3 has 15 amino acids. CDR3 region: CASSSSGAFTDTQYF. In DNA, the CDR3 is TGTGCCAGCAGTTCTAGCGGAGCCTTCACAGATACGCAGTATTTT. Using reference TRBV11-2 and TRBJ2-3 for the parts outside the CDR3, the full variable domain is EAGVAQSPRYKIIEKRQSVAFWCNPISGHATLYWYQQILGQGPKLLIQFQNNGVVDDSQLPKDRFSAERLKGVDSTLKIQPAKLEDSAVYLCASSSSGAFTDTQYFGPGTRLTVL.